This is a list of T cell receptor beta chains from one sample in a study of blood T cell repertoires in COVID-19. Some clones are missing from TCRdb's copy, which holds only in-frame ones; the method was immunoSEQ multiplex PCR. The repertoire includes tens of thousands of clones, approximately 85% of them detected once, and 15% to 17% sits in the top ten. Sequenced material: peripheral blood. Source of these receptors: a human donor in a cohort sampled during active COVID-19. The donor label of this sample is uncertain. The CDR3 runs from the conserved cysteine through the conserved F or W. The order of the fields is J gene, V gene, clone size, D gene, CDR3 protein, CDR3 DNA. D genes are given only for firm matches. The size of a clone is reported for some rows only, either as once, few or many, or as a class for expanded clones.

j_call: TRBJ1-2
v_call: TRBV7-8
clone_size: few
d_call: NA
cdr3_aa: CASSLRARERDGYTF
cdr3_nt: TGTGCCAGCAGCTTAAGGGCCAGGGAAAGGGATGGCTACACCTTC

j_call: TRBJ2-1
v_call: TRBV6-5
clone_size: NA
d_call: TRBD1
cdr3_aa: CASKPGQGWNEQFF
cdr3_nt: TGTGCCAGCAAGCCGGGACAGGGGTGGAATGAGCAGTTCTTC

j_call: TRBJ1-1
v_call: TRBV7-2
clone_size: NA
d_call: TRBD1
cdr3_aa: CASSLRTGGALNTEAFF
cdr3_nt: TGTGCCAGCAGCTTACGGACAGGGGGCGCCCTGAACACTGAAGCTTTCTTT

j_call: TRBJ1-1
v_call: TRBV7-3
clone_size: NA
d_call: NA
cdr3_aa: CASSHDSDTEAFF
cdr3_nt: TGTGCCAGCAGCCACGACAGCGACACTGAAGCTTTCTTT

j_call: TRBJ2-1
v_call: TRBV9
clone_size: NA
d_call: TRBD2
cdr3_aa: CASSPRTSGNEQFF
cdr3_nt: TGTGCCAGCAGCCCCCGGACTAGCGGGAATGAGCAGTTCTTC

j_call: TRBJ2-7
v_call: TRBV11-2
clone_size: NA
d_call: NA
cdr3_aa: CASSLSPQSYEQYF
cdr3_nt: TGTGCCAGCAGCTTAAGCCCCCAAAGCTACGAGCAGTACTTC

j_call: TRBJ2-3
v_call: TRBV10-3
clone_size: NA
d_call: TRBD2
cdr3_aa: CAITEGLAGGQFKDTQYF
cdr3_nt: TGTGCCATCACCGAGGGACTAGCGGGGGGGCAGTTCAAAGATACGCAGTATTTT

j_call: TRBJ2-2
v_call: TRBV7-3
clone_size: NA
d_call: NA
cdr3_aa: CASSLTSGHTGELFF
cdr3_nt: TGTGCCAGCAGCTTAACTAGCGGTCACACCGGGGAGCTGTTTTTT

j_call: TRBJ2-3
v_call: TRBV6-2/TRBV6-3
clone_size: NA
d_call: TRBD2
cdr3_aa: CASSYGGVPDTQYF
cdr3_nt: TGTGCCAGCAGTTACGGGGGGGTACCAGATACGCAGTATTTT

j_call: TRBJ1-1
v_call: TRBV5-1
clone_size: NA
d_call: NA
cdr3_aa: CASSPGQGSMNTEAFF
cdr3_nt: TGCGCCAGCAGCCCTGGTCAGGGCAGCATGAACACTGAAGCTTTCTTT

j_call: TRBJ1-6
v_call: TRBV28
clone_size: NA
d_call: TRBD1
cdr3_aa: CASSSLTGQNSPLHF
cdr3_nt: TGTGCCAGCAGTTCGCTGACAGGGCAGAATTCACCCCTCCACTTT

j_call: TRBJ1-1
v_call: TRBV12-3/TRBV12-4
clone_size: NA
d_call: NA
cdr3_aa: CASSLELGQAFF
cdr3_nt: TGTGCCAGCAGTTTGGAACTTGGGCAAGCTTTCTTT

j_call: TRBJ1-3
v_call: TRBV7-9
clone_size: NA
d_call: NA
cdr3_aa: CASSLDGSLGNTIYF
cdr3_nt: TGTGCCAGCAGCTTAGACGGGAGTCTTGGAAACACCATATATTTT

j_call: TRBJ1-1
v_call: TRBV28
clone_size: NA
d_call: NA
cdr3_aa: CASSLSLNTEAFF
cdr3_nt: TGTGCCAGCAGTCTGAGTCTGAACACTGAAGCTTTCTTT

j_call: TRBJ1-1
v_call: TRBV5-6
clone_size: NA
d_call: TRBD1
cdr3_aa: CASSSPDRGPGEAFF
cdr3_nt: TGTGCCAGCAGCTCGCCTGACAGGGGGCCCGGCGAAGCTTTCTTT

j_call: TRBJ2-1
v_call: TRBV28
clone_size: NA
d_call: TRBD2
cdr3_aa: CASSLESLPGGNEQFF
cdr3_nt: TGTGCCAGCAGTTTAGAGAGTCTACCCGGGGGGAATGAGCAGTTCTTC

j_call: TRBJ1-2
v_call: TRBV10-3
clone_size: NA
d_call: TRBD1
cdr3_aa: CAISELETGTYGYTF
cdr3_nt: TGTGCCATCAGTGAGCTAGAGACAGGGACCTATGGCTACACCTTC

j_call: TRBJ2-1
v_call: TRBV7-2
clone_size: NA
d_call: TRBD2
cdr3_aa: CASSLGLAGGHEQFF
cdr3_nt: TGTGCCAGCAGCTTAGGCCTAGCGGGGGGGCATGAGCAGTTCTTC

j_call: TRBJ1-2
v_call: TRBV5-1
clone_size: NA
d_call: TRBD1
cdr3_aa: CASSLEGSGTGGYTF
cdr3_nt: TGCGCCAGCAGCTTGGAGGGCTCGGGGACAGGCGGCTACACCTTC

j_call: TRBJ2-7
v_call: TRBV30
clone_size: NA
d_call: TRBD2
cdr3_aa: CAWSGLAGEEQYF
cdr3_nt: TGTGCCTGGAGCGGACTAGCGGGGGAAGAGCAGTACTTC

j_call: TRBJ1-2
v_call: TRBV3-1/TRBV3-2
clone_size: NA
d_call: TRBD1
cdr3_aa: CASSQDRPGGNGYTF
cdr3_nt: TGTGCCAGCAGCCAAGATCGGCCAGGGGGCAACGGCTACACCTTC

j_call: TRBJ2-1
v_call: TRBV5-6
clone_size: NA
d_call: TRBD2
cdr3_aa: CASSLEGLAAGNEQFF
cdr3_nt: TGTGCCAGCAGCTTGGAGGGACTAGCGGCGGGGAATGAGCAGTTCTTC

j_call: TRBJ1-5
v_call: TRBV19
clone_size: NA
d_call: TRBD1
cdr3_aa: CASSKLPGQGQGQPQHF
cdr3_nt: TGTGCCAGTAGTAAACTCCCCGGACAGGGGCAGGGTCAGCCCCAGCATTTT

j_call: TRBJ1-5
v_call: TRBV6-4
clone_size: once
d_call: NA
cdr3_aa: CASSAGLRLLTQHF
cdr3_nt: TGTGCCAGCAGCGCCGGCCTACGGCTACTAACCCAGCATTTT

j_call: TRBJ1-6
v_call: TRBV4-1
clone_size: few
d_call: NA
cdr3_aa: CASSLGQTDSPLHF
cdr3_nt: TGCGCCAGCAGCCTCGGACAGACGGATTCACCCCTCCACTTT

j_call: TRBJ1-1
v_call: TRBV15
clone_size: NA
d_call: TRBD1
cdr3_aa: CATSRDKGANTEAFF
cdr3_nt: TGTGCCACCAGCAGAGATAAGGGGGCGAACACTGAAGCTTTCTTT

j_call: TRBJ1-4
v_call: TRBV3-1/TRBV3-2
clone_size: NA
d_call: NA
cdr3_aa: CASSPQGGGLFF
cdr3_nt: TGTGCCAGCAGCCCCCAAGGGGGGGGACTGTTTTTT

j_call: TRBJ2-3
v_call: TRBV3-1/TRBV3-2
clone_size: once
d_call: TRBD2
cdr3_aa: CASSPRLAGGPTNTQYF
cdr3_nt: TGTGCCAGCAGCCCCAGACTAGCGGGGGGACCCACAAATACGCAGTATTTT

j_call: TRBJ2-1
v_call: TRBV27
clone_size: NA
d_call: NA
cdr3_aa: CASSFSLANYNEQFF
cdr3_nt: TGTGCCAGCAGTTTTAGCCTAGCCAACTACAATGAGCAGTTCTTC

j_call: TRBJ2-6
v_call: TRBV5-6
clone_size: NA
d_call: NA
cdr3_aa: CASSLFISGANVLTF
cdr3_nt: TGTGCCAGCAGCTTGTTTATCTCTGGGGCCAACGTCCTGACTTTC

j_call: TRBJ2-7
v_call: TRBV5-6
clone_size: few
d_call: NA
cdr3_aa: CASSPTWGQAYEQYF
cdr3_nt: TGTGCCAGCAGCCCTACGTGGGGGCAAGCCTACGAGCAGTACTTC

j_call: TRBJ1-3
v_call: TRBV3-1/TRBV3-2
clone_size: NA
d_call: NA
cdr3_aa: CASSHASGSQIGNTIYF
cdr3_nt: TGTGCCAGCAGCCATGCCTCCGGGTCCCAGATTGGAAACACCATATATTTT

j_call: TRBJ1-2
v_call: TRBV7-8
clone_size: NA
d_call: NA
cdr3_aa: CASSPERAGDYGYTF
cdr3_nt: TGTGCCAGCAGCCCTGAAAGGGCGGGGGACTATGGCTACACCTTC

j_call: TRBJ2-6
v_call: TRBV30
clone_size: NA
d_call: NA
cdr3_aa: CAWSSKRGSGANVLTF
cdr3_nt: TGTGCCTGGAGTAGTAAAAGGGGCTCTGGGGCCAACGTCCTGACTTTC

j_call: TRBJ2-3
v_call: TRBV7-8
clone_size: NA
d_call: TRBD1
cdr3_aa: CASSLEGARTDTQYF
cdr3_nt: TGTGCCAGCAGCTTAGAGGGGGCGCGCACAGATACGCAGTATTTT

j_call: TRBJ2-7
v_call: TRBV5-6
clone_size: NA
d_call: TRBD2
cdr3_aa: CASSSALGLAGSYEQYF
cdr3_nt: TGTGCCAGCAGCTCTGCTCTGGGACTAGCGGGATCCTACGAGCAGTACTTC

j_call: TRBJ2-2
v_call: TRBV5-8
clone_size: once
d_call: TRBD1
cdr3_aa: CASSLVGQGVIGTGELFF
cdr3_nt: TGTGCCAGCAGTCTCGTGGGACAGGGGGTGATTGGGACCGGGGAGCTGTTTTTT

j_call: TRBJ2-1
v_call: TRBV19
clone_size: NA
d_call: NA
cdr3_aa: CASSASDYSYNEQFF
cdr3_nt: TGTGCCAGTAGCGCTAGCGACTACTCCTACAATGAGCAGTTCTTC

j_call: TRBJ1-2
v_call: TRBV7-9
clone_size: NA
d_call: NA
cdr3_aa: CASSLDFRSGGYTF
cdr3_nt: TGTGCCAGCAGCTTAGATTTCCGGAGTGGTGGCTACACCTTC

j_call: TRBJ1-1
v_call: TRBV5-4
clone_size: NA
d_call: NA
cdr3_aa: CASSAGHIWGTEAFF
cdr3_nt: TGTGCCAGCAGCGCCGGACACATTTGGGGCACTGAAGCTTTCTTT